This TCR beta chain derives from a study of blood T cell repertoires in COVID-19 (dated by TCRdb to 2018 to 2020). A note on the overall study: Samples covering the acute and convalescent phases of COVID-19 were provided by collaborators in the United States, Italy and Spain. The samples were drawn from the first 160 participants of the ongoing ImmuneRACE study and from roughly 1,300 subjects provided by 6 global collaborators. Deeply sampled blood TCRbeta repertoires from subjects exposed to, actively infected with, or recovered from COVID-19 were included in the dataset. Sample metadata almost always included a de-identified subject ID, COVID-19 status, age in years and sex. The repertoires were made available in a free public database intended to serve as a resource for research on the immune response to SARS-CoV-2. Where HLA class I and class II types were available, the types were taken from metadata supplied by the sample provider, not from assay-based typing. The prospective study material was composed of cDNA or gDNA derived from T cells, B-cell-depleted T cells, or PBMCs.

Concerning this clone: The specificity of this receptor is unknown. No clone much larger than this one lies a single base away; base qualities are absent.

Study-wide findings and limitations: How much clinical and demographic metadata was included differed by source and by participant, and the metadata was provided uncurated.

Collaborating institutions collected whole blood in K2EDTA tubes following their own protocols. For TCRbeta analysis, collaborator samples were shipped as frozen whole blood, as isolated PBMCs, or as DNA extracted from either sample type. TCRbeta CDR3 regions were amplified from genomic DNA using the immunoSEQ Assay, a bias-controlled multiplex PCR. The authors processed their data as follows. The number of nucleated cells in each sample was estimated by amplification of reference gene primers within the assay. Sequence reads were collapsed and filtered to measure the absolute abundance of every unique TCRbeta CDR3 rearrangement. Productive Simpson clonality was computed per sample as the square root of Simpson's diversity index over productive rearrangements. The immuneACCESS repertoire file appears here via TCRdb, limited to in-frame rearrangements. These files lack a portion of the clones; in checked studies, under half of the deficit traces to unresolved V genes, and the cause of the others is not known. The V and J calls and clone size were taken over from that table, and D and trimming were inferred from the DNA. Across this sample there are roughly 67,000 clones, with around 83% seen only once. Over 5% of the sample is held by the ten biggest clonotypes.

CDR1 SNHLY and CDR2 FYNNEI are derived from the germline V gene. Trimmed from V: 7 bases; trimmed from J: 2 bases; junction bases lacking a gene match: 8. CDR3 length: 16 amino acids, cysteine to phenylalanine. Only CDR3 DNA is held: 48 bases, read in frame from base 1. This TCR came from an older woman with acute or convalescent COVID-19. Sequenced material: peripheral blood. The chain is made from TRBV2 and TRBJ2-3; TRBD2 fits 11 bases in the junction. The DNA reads TGTGCCAGCATCGGGCTAGCGGGGGGAGTCACAGATACGCAGTATTTT. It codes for CASIGLAGGVTDTQYF.